This T cell receptor beta chain was recorded in a study of memory CD4+ T cells and cytomegalovirus serostatus. This CDR3 is 15 amino acids long. V dropped 7 bases and J dropped 0 bases, with 13 bases sitting between them. CDR1 and CDR2 (germline): GTSNPN, SVGIG (reference sequence). Single viable CD3+CD4+CD8-CD45RO+ cells were sorted as the memory CD4+ T cells. Profiling relied on immunoSEQ multiplex PCR, and the TCRdb table lists in-frame clones only, not all of them. Of 35,000 to 55,000 clones listed, roughly three quarters are singletons. V is TRBV30 and J is TRBJ1-6; D unclear. This receptor was taken from an adult in good health and CMV-seronegative. Sequencing used memory CD4+ T cells from blood. The CDR3 DNA sequence: TGTGCCTTCCAGGCGGGGAGCTCCTATAATTCACCCCTCCACTTT. Translating it yields CAFQAGSSYNSPLHF.